This is a list of T cell receptor beta chains from one sample in a study of cytomegalovirus exposure and HLA in healthy donors. This table comes from immunoSEQ multiplex PCR, and its TCRdb copy is limited to in-frame clones, with some not included. Of 100,000 to 150,000 clones listed, about 80% are singletons. The sequenced material came from PBMCs. The source of these receptors is a man aged 40-49 years in good health and CMV-seronegative. CDR3s include the opening cysteine and the closing phenylalanine or tryptophan. D genes are given only for firm matches. Only part of the rows carry a size: once, few, many, or a class if the clone is expanded.

clone size,V gene,J gene,D gene,CDR3 protein,CDR3 DNA
once,TRBV21-1,TRBJ2-7,NA,CASVSSYEQYF,TGTGCCAGCGTCAGCTCCTACGAGCAGTACTTC
NA,TRBV5-4,TRBJ1-6,NA,CASSLGENSPLHF,TGTGCCAGCAGCTTGGGAGAGAATTCACCCCTCCACTTT
NA,TRBV19,TRBJ2-3,NA,CASKSGLGTDTQYF,TGTGCCAGTAAATCGGGACTCGGAACAGATACGCAGTATTTT
NA,TRBV7-6,TRBJ1-5,NA,CASNRVRQPQHF,TGTGCCAGCAACAGGGTCAGGCAGCCCCAGCATTTT
NA,TRBV5-4,TRBJ2-3,TRBD2,CASSFRLAGGSDTQYF,TGTGCCAGCAGCTTCCGACTAGCGGGGGGTTCAGATACGCAGTATTTT
NA,TRBV29-1,TRBJ1-1,NA,CSVESGSDTEAFF,TGCAGCGTTGAATCCGGTTCGGACACTGAAGCTTTCTTT
NA,TRBV6-4,TRBJ2-3,TRBD1,CASSDGQGRSTDTQYF,TGTGCCAGCAGTGACGGACAGGGCCGTAGCACAGATACGCAGTATTTT
NA,TRBV25-1,TRBJ2-3,NA,CASSPAGQGSDTQYF,TGTGCCAGCAGCCCGGCGGGGCAGGGTTCAGATACGCAGTATTTT
once,TRBV2,TRBJ2-5,TRBD1,CASNLQGVQETQYF,TGTGCCAGCAATTTACAGGGGGTCCAAGAGACCCAGTACTTC
NA,TRBV5-6,TRBJ1-2,NA,CASTLPPDYGYTF,TGTGCCTCCACTCTTCCGCCGGACTATGGCTACACCTTC
NA,TRBV15,TRBJ1-2,NA,CATSRDLGGNYGYTF,TGTGCCACCAGCAGAGATCTGGGAGGTAACTATGGCTACACCTTC
NA,TRBV7-9,TRBJ2-7,TRBD1,CASSPGQGIYEQYF,TGTGCCAGCAGCCCGGGACAGGGTATCTACGAGCAGTACTTC
NA,TRBV27,TRBJ2-5,TRBD2,CASSLSRETSGGQETQYF,TGTGCCAGCAGTTTATCGAGGGAGACTAGCGGGGGCCAAGAGACCCAGTACTTC
NA,TRBV27,TRBJ2-7,NA,CASSLSSRYEQYF,TGTGCCAGCAGTTTATCGTCGCGCTACGAGCAGTACTTC
NA,TRBV6-5,TRBJ1-1,TRBD1,CASSYSTGTPTFF,TGTGCCAGCAGTTACTCGACAGGGACCCCAACTTTCTTT
few,TRBV5-6,TRBJ2-3,TRBD2,CASSLGTSGRDTQYF,TGTGCCAGCAGCTTAGGGACTAGCGGGAGAGATACGCAGTATTTT
NA,TRBV5-4,TRBJ2-5,NA,CASSLEAVQETQYF,TGTGCCAGCAGCTTGGAAGCGGTCCAAGAGACCCAGTACTTC
NA,TRBV5-6,TRBJ2-1,NA,CASTLAGAQGHNEQFF,TGTGCCAGCACCCTGGCAGGGGCCCAGGGTCACAATGAGCAGTTCTTC
NA,TRBV28,TRBJ1-2,TRBD1,CASRPPGQASNYGYTF,TGTGCCAGCAGGCCTCCGGGACAGGCCTCTAACTATGGCTACACCTTC
NA,TRBV28,TRBJ2-3,TRBD2,CASSPPQRERADTQYF,TGTGCCAGCAGCCCGCCCCAGCGGGAGCGGGCAGATACGCAGTATTTT